What follows describes a single TCR beta chain. Its antigen is unknown. This specimen comes from a study of T-cell memory formation after mild COVID-19. Findings of the study overall: The pre-infection memory compartment contained some responding clones, suggesting cross-reactive memory joined.

V shed 4 bases and J 4 bases; nucleotides not matched to a gene: 14. Germline CDR1 KGHDR, CDR2 SFDVKD. The CDR3 extends over 17 amino acids. 5'RACE with constant-segment primers built TCRalpha and TCRbeta cDNA libraries with UMIs. In TCRdb, the 5' RACE reads were re-called with MiXCR into one record per CDR3 protein. Found here are hundreds of thousands of distinct CDR3 sequences, roughly 18% of them singletons; the top ten hold around 13%. This chain links TRBV24-1 with TRBJ1-2, with 7 bases identical to TRBD1. This sequence originates from an adult woman who had mild COVID-19 (a few samples of this study predate the infection). Cell type and time point are not known. The sample comprised PBMCs or a T cell subset sorted from them (not recorded which). The CDR3 sequence is CATSDETTGESGYGYTF. The DNA of the CDR3 is TGTGCCACCAGTGACGAGACTACAGGGGAGAGCGGCTATGGCTACACCTTC.